Given below is one T cell receptor beta chain in context. As yet, its antigen is unknown. Germline CDR1 SGDLS, CDR2 YYNGEE. This CDR3 region has 15 residues. The V and J ends lost 0 bases and 3 bases respectively, with 12 bases between them. The entry originates in a study of T cell responses to AZD1222 COVID-19 vaccine. Overall study results and limits: The peak T cell response came first, and repertoires were sampled only after it. Donor demographics were predominantly white British with a female majority; clonal diversity may be underestimated. Regions 160-218 and 743-854 dominated among vaccine-associated CD4 TCRs spanning spike.

Some clones are missing from TCRdb's copy, which holds only in-frame ones; the method was immunoSEQ multiplex PCR. The profile shows 200,000 or so clones, approximately 94% of them singletons. The V and J genes are TRBV9 and TRBJ1-1; unclear D gene. Sample: peripheral blood, taken on day 0 of MenACWY control vaccination. The receptor was isolated from an adult in good health. CDR3 amino acids: CASSVVSGPDTEAFF. Written as DNA, the CDR3 is TGTGCCAGCAGCGTAGTCTCCGGTCCGGACACTGAAGCTTTCTTT.